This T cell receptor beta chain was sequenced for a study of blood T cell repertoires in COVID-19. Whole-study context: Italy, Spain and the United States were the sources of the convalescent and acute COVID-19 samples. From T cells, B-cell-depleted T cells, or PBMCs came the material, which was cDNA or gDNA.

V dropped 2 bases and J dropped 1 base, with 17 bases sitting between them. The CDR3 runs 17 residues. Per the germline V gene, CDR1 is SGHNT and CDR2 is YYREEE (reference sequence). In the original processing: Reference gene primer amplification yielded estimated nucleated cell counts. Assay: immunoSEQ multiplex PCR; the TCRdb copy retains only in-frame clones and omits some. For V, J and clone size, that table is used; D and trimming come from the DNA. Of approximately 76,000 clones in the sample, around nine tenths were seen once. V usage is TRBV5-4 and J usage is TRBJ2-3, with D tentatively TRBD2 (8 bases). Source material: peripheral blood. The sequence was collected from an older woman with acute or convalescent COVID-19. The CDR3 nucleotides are TGTGCCAGCAGCTTCCCAGGGGGTAGCGGGGGCACAGATACGCAGTATTTT. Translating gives CASSFPGGSGGTDTQYF.